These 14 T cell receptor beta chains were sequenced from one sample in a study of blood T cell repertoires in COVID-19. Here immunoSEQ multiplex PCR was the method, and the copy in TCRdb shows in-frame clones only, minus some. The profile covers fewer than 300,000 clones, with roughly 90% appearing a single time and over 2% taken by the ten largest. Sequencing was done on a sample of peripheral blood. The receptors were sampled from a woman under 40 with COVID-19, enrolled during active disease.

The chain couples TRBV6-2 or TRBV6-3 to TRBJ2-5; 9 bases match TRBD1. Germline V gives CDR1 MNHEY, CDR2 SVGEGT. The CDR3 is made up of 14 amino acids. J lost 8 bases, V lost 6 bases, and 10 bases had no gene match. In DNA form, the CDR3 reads TGTGCCAGCAGCCCACAGGGGGCTGGGGATACCCAGTACTTC. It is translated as CASSPQGAGDTQYF.

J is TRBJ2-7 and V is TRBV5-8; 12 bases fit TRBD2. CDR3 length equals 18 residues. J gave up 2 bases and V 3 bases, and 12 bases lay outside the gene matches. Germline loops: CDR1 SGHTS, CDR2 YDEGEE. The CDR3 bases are TGTGCCAGCAGCTCCCAACTAGCGGGAGGTTTGGGCCCCTACGAGCAGTACTTC. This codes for CASSSQLAGGLGPYEQYF.

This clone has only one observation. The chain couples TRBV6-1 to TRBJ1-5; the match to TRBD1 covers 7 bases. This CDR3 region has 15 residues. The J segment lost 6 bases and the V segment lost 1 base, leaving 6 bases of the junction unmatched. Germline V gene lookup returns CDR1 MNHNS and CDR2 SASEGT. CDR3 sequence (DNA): TGTGCCAGCAGTGAAGTCCGACAGGGCTTTCAGCCCCAGCATTTT. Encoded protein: CASSEVRQGFQPQHF.

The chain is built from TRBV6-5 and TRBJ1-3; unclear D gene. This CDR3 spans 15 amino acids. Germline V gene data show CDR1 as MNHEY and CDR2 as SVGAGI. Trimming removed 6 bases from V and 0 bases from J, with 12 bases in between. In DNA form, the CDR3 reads TGTGCCAGCAGGGGCTCGGAGGTCTCTGGAAACACCATATATTTT. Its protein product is CASRGSEVSGNTIYF.

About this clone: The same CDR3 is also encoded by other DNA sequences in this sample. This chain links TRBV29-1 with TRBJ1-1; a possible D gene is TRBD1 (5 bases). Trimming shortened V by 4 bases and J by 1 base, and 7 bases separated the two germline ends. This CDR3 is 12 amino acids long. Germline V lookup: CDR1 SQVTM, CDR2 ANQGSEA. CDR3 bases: TGCAGCGTTGGACAGCCGAACACTGAAGCTTTCTTT. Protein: CSVGQPNTEAFF.

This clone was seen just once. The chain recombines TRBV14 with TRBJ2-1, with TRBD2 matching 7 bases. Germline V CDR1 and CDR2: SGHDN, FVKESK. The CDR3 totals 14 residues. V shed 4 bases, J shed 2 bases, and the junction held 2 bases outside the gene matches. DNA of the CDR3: TGTGCCAGCAGCCCACGGGGGGCCTACAATGAGCAGTTCTTC. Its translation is CASSPRGAYNEQFF.

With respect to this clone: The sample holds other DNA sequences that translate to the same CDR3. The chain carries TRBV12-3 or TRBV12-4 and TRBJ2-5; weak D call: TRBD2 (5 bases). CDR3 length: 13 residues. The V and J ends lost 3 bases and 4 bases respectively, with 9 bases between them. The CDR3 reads CASSLNGRETQYF. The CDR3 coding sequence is TGTGCCAGCAGTTTGAATGGGAGAGAGACCCAGTACTTC.

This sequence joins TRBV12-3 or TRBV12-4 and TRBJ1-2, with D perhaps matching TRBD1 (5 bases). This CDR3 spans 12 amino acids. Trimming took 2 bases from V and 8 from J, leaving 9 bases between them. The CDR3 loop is CASSLTKGGYTF. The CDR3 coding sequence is TGTGCCAGCAGTTTAACGAAGGGGGGCTACACCTTC.

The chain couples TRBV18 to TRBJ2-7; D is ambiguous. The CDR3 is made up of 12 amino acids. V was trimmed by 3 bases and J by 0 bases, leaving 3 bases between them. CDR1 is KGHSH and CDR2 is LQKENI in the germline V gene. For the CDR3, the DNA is TGTGCCAGCTCACCCCTCTCCTACGAGCAGTACTTC. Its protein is CASSPLSYEQYF.

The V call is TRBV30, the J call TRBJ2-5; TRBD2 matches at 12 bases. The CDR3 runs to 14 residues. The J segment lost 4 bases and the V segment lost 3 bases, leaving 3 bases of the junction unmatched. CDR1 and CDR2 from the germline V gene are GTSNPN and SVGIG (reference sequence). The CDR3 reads CAWRRGLAGETQYF. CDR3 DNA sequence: TGTGCCTGGAGGCGGGGACTAGCGGGAGAGACCCAGTACTTC. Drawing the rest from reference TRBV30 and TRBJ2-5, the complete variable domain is SQTIHQWPATLVQPVGSPLSLECTVEGTSNPNLYWYRQAAGRGLQLLFYSVGIGQISSEVPQNLSASRPQDRQFILSSKKLLLSDSGFYLCAWRRGLAGETQYFGPGTRLLVL.

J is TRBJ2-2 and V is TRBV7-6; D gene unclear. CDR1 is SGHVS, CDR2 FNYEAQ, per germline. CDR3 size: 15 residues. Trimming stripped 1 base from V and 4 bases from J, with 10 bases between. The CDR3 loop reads CASSLGGFGTGELFF. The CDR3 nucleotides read TGTGCCAGCAGCTTAGGCGGTTTCGGCACCGGGGAGCTGTTTTTT.

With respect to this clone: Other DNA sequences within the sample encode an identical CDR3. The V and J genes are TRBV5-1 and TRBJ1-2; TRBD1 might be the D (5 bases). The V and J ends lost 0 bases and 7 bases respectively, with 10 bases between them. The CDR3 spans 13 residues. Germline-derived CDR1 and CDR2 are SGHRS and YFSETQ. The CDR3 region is CASSLGQGGGYTF. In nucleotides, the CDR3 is TGCGCCAGCAGCTTGGGCCAGGGTGGTGGCTACACCTTC.

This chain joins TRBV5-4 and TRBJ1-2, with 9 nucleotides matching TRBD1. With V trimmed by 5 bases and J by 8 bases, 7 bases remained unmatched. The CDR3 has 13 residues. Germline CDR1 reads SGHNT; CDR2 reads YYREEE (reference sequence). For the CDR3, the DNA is TGTGCCAGCAGTCAACAGGGGGCCCGGGGCTACACCTTC. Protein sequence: CASSQQGARGYTF.

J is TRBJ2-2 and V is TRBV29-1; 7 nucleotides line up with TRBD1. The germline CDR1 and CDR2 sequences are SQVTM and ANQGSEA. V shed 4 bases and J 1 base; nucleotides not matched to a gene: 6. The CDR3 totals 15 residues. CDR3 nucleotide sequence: TGCAGCGTTGGGGGGACAGAATGGAACACCGGGGAGCTGTTTTTT. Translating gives CSVGGTEWNTGELFF.